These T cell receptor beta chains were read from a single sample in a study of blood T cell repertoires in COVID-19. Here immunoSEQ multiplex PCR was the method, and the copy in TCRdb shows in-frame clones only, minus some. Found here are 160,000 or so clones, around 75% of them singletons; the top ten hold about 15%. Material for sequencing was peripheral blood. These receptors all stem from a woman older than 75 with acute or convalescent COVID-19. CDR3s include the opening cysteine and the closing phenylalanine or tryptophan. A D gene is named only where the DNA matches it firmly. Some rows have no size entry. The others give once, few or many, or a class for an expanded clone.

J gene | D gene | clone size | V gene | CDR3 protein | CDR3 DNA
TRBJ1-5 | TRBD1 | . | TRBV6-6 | CASKGTGGNQPQHF | TGTGCCAGCAAAGGGACAGGGGGCAATCAGCCCCAGCATTTT
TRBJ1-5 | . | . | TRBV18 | CASSPWEGNQPQHF | TGTGCCAGCTCACCATGGGAGGGCAATCAGCCCCAGCATTTT
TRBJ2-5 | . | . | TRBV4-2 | CASSQEARGAETQYF | TGTGCCAGCAGCCAAGAAGCCAGGGGGGCAGAGACCCAGTACTTC
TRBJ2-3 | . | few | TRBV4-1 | CASSQGQGTSTDTQYF | TGCGCCAGCAGCCAAGGGCAGGGCACTAGCACAGATACGCAGTATTTT
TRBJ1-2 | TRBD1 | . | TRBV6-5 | CASSLYRGTGYGYTF | TGTGCCAGCAGTTTATACAGGGGGACCGGCTATGGCTACACCTTC
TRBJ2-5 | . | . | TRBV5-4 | CASSPPGGLETQYF | TGTGCCAGCAGCCCCCCCGGGGGGCTGGAGACCCAGTACTTC
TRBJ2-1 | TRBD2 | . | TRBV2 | CASSPTPGLVQYNEQFF | TGTGCCAGCAGTCCGACCCCGGGACTAGTGCAATACAATGAGCAGTTCTTC
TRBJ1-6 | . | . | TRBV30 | CAWRPVNSPLHF | TGTGCCTGGAGACCGGTTAATTCACCCCTCCACTTT
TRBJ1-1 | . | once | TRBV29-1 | CSVGVGLLNTEAFF | TGCAGCGTTGGAGTTGGGCTATTGAACACTGAAGCTTTCTTT
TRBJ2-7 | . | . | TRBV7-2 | CASSLVSGSQTEQYF | TGTGCCAGCAGCTTAGTATCGGGGAGTCAGACCGAGCAGTACTTC
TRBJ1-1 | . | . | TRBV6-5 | CATRSQAGNTEAFF | TGTGCCACCAGGAGTCAGGCTGGGAACACTGAAGCTTTCTTT
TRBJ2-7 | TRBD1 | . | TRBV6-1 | CASSDSGTGGSYEQYF | TGTGCCAGCAGTGATTCCGGGACAGGGGGCTCTTACGAGCAGTACTTC
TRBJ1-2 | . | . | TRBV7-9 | CASTDSYGYTF | TGTGCCAGCACCGACAGCTATGGCTACACCTTC
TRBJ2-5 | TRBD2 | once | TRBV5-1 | CASSSGTIGETQYF | TGCGCCAGCAGTAGCGGGACTATTGGGGAGACCCAGTACTTC
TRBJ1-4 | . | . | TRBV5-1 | CASSFGVQGEKLFF | TGCGCCAGCAGCTTCGGGGTGCAAGGGGAAAAACTGTTTTTT
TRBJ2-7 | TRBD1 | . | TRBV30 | CAWSPIGTATYEQYF | TGTGCCTGGAGTCCCATCGGGACAGCCACCTACGAGCAGTACTTC
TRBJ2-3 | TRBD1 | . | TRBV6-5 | CASRDRTSTDTQYF | TGTGCCAGCAGGGACAGGACTAGCACAGATACGCAGTATTTT
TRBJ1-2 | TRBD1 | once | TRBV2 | CASSDGTGVYGYTF | TGTGCCAGCAGTGATGGGACAGGGGTTTATGGCTACACCTTC
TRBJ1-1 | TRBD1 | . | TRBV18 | CASSPGTGQTEAFF | TGTGCCAGCTCACCAGGGACAGGGCAAACTGAAGCTTTCTTT
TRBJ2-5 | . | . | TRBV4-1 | CASSQAGTGKETQYF | TGCGCCAGCAGCCAAGCGGGCACAGGGAAAGAGACCCAGTACTTC
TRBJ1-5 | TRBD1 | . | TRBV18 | CASSPPGQGVQPQHF | TGTGCCAGCTCACCACCGGGACAGGGGGTCCAGCCCCAGCATTTT
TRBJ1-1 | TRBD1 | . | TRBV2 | CASSKTGGRAEAFF | TGTGCCAGCAGTAAAACAGGGGGCAGGGCTGAAGCTTTCTTT
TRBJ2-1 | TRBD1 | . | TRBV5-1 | CASRPGQGIYNEQFF | TGCGCCAGCAGACCGGGACAGGGGATCTACAATGAGCAGTTCTTC
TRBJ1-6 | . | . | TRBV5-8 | CASSLPGFDSPLHF | TGTGCCAGCAGCTTACCAGGGTTTGATTCACCCCTCCACTTT
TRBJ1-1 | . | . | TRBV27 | CASSLQGGNTEAFF | TGTGCCAGCAGTTTACAGGGTGGGAACACTGAAGCTTTCTTT
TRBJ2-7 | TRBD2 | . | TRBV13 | CASSPSGGSSYEQYF | TGTGCCAGCAGCCCAAGCGGGGGGAGCTCCTACGAGCAGTACTTC
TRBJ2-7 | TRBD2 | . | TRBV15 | CATSMDRTSLYF | TGTGCCACCAGCATGGACCGGACTAGCCTGTACTTC
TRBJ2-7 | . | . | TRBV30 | CAWSGSNPYEQYF | TGTGCCTGGAGTGGGTCTAATCCCTACGAGCAGTACTTC
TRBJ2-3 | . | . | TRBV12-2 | CASRSGTGGQYF | TGTGCAAGTCGCTCGGGGACTGGGGGGCAGTATTTT
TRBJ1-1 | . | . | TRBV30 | CASQSRTENTEAFF | TGTGCCTCCCAGTCCCGGACAGAGAACACTGAAGCTTTCTTT
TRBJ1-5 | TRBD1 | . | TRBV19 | CASTSPGTGVSQPQHF | TGTGCCAGTACCAGCCCTGGGACAGGGGTTAGTCAGCCCCAGCATTTT